Sequencing of this T cell receptor (beta chain) was carried out in a study of PD-L1 blockade in urothelial cancer. Study details: At 6 weeks and at 3 weeks (second dose) after treatment start, blood was analyzed. Study conclusions and caveats: Improved survival was predicted by pretreatment blood TCR clonality below the median.

All patients carried locally advanced or metastatic urothelial carcinoma. V lost 2 bases and J lost 2, with 10 bases in between. The CDR3 sequence is 15 residues long. Germline V gives CDR1 MDHEN, CDR2 SYDVKM. Notes on this clone: Its antigen is as yet unknown.

Synthetic TCR analog templates were added to each PCR reaction. Assay: immunoSEQ multiplex PCR; the TCRdb copy retains only in-frame clones and omits some. The table records 70,000 to 90,000 clones, 82% of them present only once. The origin of this receptor is a man between 65 and 79 years old with urothelial cancer. The chain has TRBV28 and TRBJ1-5; a weak D match, TRBD1 (6 bases). This sample comprised PBMCs, obtained around atezolizumab (anti-PD-L1) treatment. The CDR3 is CASSLRDTRNQPQHF. The CDR3, as DNA: TGTGCCAGCAGTTTAAGGGACACCCGCAATCAGCCCCAGCATTTT.